This TCR beta chain is from a study of blood T cell repertoires in COVID-19. In the study overall: PBMCs, B-cell-depleted T cells, or T cells provided the cDNA or gDNA that made up the material.

CDR3 size: 15 residues. Germline lookup yields CDR1 LGHDT and CDR2 YNNKEL (reference sequence). V lost 1 base, J lost 1 base, and 10 bases lay in between. In the authors' workflow: Amplified reference gene primers provided the basis for estimating nucleated cell counts. The assay was immunoSEQ multiplex PCR, and TCRdb's table has in-frame clones only and misses some. Clone size and the V and J calls come from that table; the DNA yielded D and trimming. This table holds 310,000 or so clones, roughly 87% found once. This clone has only a few counts. The J gene is TRBJ1-1, the V gene TRBV3-1 (or the pseudogene TRBV3-2); TRBD1 might be the D (5 bases). The source material was peripheral blood. The origin of this receptor is a man over 45 with active or convalescent COVID-19. The CDR3 DNA is TGTGCCAGCAGCCAAGCAGGGATCGCGAACACTGAAGCTTTCTTT. Translated: CASSQAGIANTEAFF.